The rows below give T cell receptor beta chains drawn from one sample of a study of radiotherapy plus CTLA-4 blockade in lung cancer. Here immunoSEQ multiplex PCR was the method, and the copy in TCRdb shows in-frame clones only, minus some. The sample lists roughly 59,000 clones; less than 75% were seen once. The specimen was peripheral blood, collected from a patient treated with radiotherapy plus ipilimumab. These receptors came from a human donor with non-small cell lung cancer whose response to radiotherapy plus ipilimumab could not be evaluated. Each CDR3 is given with its conserved first and last residue. D genes are given only for firm matches. Some rows mark clone size as missing; the rest say once, few, many or name a class of expanded clone.

clone size,CDR3 length,D gene,V gene,CDR3 protein
NA,15,TRBD1,TRBV6-1,CASSEAWTGSYEQYF
few,19,TRBD2,TRBV4-1,CASSQGLAGGLFSTDTQYF
few,16,TRBD1,TRBV30,CAWSATGTGGRDTQYF
NA,11,NA,TRBV20-1,CSAFKSSGAFF
NA,14,TRBD1,TRBV6-1,CASAPGQGPYEQYF
few,15,NA,TRBV9,CASSVRDMDTGELFF
once,16,NA,TRBV6-1,CASSEVELVLSYEQYF
NA,17,TRBD2,TRBV7-6,CASSSYRLAGGGNEQFF
NA,15,TRBD1,TRBV18,CASSPDRTPPYEQYF
many,14,TRBD2,TRBV11-1,CASSRAGGSSEQYF
NA,14,NA,TRBV4-3,CASSRWQGNTEAFF
NA,19,TRBD2,TRBV5-5,CASSSLTGLAELNTGELFF
few,16,TRBD1,TRBV2,CASSAGESTGNYGYTF
NA,17,NA,TRBV28,CASSLPGLGAGNYGYTF
few,15,TRBD1,TRBV6-5,CASSYPGTGQSEQYF
NA,16,TRBD2,TRBV7-9,CASSHLTSGEYNEQFF
NA,13,TRBD1,TRBV11-2,CASSADRNSPLHF
NA,13,TRBD2,TRBV6-1,CASTLAGGETQYF
NA,15,NA,TRBV21-1,CASSFGGSTNEKLFF
NA,15,NA,TRBV28,CASSPDLDPRREAFF
NA,16,NA,TRBV19,CASSTLTGFEGTEAFF
few,13,NA,TRBV6-1,CASSYSGDNEQFF
NA,13,NA,TRBV7-3,CASSLNKNTEAFF
once,13,NA,TRBV10-2,CASRQGGDQPQHF
NA,14,TRBD2,TRBV6-5,CASSSGLAGVEQYF
NA,15,NA,TRBV7-9,CASSPLFGENSPLHF
NA,12,NA,TRBV27,CASSLQGTEAFF
NA,14,TRBD1,TRBV30,CAWRGQGLSTEAFF
NA,11,NA,TRBV10-3,CAITSSGEQYF
once,17,TRBD1,TRBV7-9,CASSSRGRNGQGGGYTF
NA,14,NA,TRBV7-2,CASGQGGGTGELFF
NA,11,TRBD2,TRBV20-1,CSARDGRAQYF
once,14,TRBD1,TRBV30,CAWRDRVGTGELFF
NA,13,TRBD2,TRBV10-2,CATREGSYNEQFF
NA,16,NA,TRBV6-5,CASSYSSGGSNYGYTF
NA,16,NA,TRBV5-1,CASSPRTDLYNEKLFF
NA,14,NA,TRBV2,CASRPQGAGGTQYF
NA,14,NA,TRBV6-6,CASSYTGTSYGYTF
few,13,TRBD1,TRBV29-1,CSAAPGQGYGYTF
NA,14,TRBD2,TRBV7-2,CASSLVAGADTQYF
NA,13,NA,TRBV28,CASSFLEGQPQHF
NA,16,TRBD2,TRBV7-9,CASSPGSGGAGETQYF
NA,15,TRBD1,TRBV15,CATSRGQGLNQPQHF
NA,18,TRBD2,TRBV18,CASSPLAGGKEAYNEQFF
NA,19,NA,TRBV9,CASSVVIQPGGSGANVLTF
many,14,TRBD1,TRBV7-2,CASSSHRGQTEAFF
few,16,NA,TRBV4-1,CASSQDWQGGTGELFF
NA,16,TRBD2,TRBV6-5,CASSYDLAGVYNEQFF
once,12,NA,TRBV28,CASSSGDQPQHF
few,14,NA,TRBV7-7,CASSTRGQITEAFF